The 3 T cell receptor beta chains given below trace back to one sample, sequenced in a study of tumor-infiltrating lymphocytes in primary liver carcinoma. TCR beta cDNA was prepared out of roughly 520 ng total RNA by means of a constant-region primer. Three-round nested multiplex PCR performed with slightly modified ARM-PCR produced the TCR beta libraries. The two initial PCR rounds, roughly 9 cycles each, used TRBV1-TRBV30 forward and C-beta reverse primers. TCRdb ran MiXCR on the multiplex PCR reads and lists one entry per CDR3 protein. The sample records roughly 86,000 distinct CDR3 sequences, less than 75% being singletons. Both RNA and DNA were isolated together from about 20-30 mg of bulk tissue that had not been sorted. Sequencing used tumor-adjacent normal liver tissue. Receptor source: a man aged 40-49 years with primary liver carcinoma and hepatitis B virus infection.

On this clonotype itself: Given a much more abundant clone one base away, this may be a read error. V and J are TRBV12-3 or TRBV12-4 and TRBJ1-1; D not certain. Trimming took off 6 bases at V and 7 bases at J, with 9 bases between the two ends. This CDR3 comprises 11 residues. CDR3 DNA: TGTGCCAGCAGCCTATCTTATGAAGCTTTCTTT. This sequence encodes CASSLSYEAFF.

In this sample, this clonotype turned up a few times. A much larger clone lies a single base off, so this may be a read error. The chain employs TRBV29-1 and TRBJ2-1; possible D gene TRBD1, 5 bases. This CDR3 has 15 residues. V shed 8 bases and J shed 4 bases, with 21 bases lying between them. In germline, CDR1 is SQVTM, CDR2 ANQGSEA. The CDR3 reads CSFLEIDSLYNEQFF. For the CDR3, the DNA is TGCAGCTTCCTTGAGATTGACAGTTTGTACAATGAGCAGTTCTTC.

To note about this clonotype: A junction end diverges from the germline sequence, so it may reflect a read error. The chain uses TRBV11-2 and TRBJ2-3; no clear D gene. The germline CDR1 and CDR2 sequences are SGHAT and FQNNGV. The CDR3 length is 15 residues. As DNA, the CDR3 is TGTGTCAGCAGGCTGCTCAGCGAGGCCACAGATACGCAGTATTTT. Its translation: CVSRLLSEATDTQYF. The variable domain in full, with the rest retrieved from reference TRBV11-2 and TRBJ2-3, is EAGVAQSPRYKIIEKRQSVAFWCNPISGHATLYWYQQILGQGPKLLIQFQNNGVVDDSQLPKDRFSAERLKGVDSTLKIQPAKLEDSAVYLCVSRLLSEATDTQYFGPGTRLTVL.